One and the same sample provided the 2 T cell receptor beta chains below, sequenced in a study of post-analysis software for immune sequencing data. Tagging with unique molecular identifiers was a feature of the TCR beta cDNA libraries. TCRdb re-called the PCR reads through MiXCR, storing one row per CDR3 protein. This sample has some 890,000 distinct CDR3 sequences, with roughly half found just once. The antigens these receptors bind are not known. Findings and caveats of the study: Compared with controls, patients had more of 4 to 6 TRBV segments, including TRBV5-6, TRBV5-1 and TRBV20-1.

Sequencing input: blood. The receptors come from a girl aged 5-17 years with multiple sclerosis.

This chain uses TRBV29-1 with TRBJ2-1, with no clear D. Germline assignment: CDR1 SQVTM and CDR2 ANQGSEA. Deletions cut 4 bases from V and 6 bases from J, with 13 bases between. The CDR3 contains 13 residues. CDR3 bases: TGCAGCGTTGGGCAGACCTTCGGCAATGAGCAGTTCTTC. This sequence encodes CSVGQTFGNEQFF.

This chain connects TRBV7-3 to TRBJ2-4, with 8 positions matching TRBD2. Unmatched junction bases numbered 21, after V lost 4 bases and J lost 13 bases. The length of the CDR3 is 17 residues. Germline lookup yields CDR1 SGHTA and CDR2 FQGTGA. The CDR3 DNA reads TGTGCCAGCAGCTACAACCGAGCGGGAGAGCCTGGGGGTGAGCAGTACTTC. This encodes CASSYNRAGEPGGEQYF.